One and the same sample provided the 9 T cell receptor beta chains below, sequenced in a study of cytomegalovirus exposure and HLA in healthy donors. 60 Vbeta and 13 Jbeta primers were used in PCR. Repertoires were generated with immunoSEQ multiplex PCR, while TCRdb's copy carries only in-frame clones and drops some. The table includes 150,000 to 180,000 clones, 65% to 80% detected once. The sample comprised PBMCs. The source is a woman aged 40 to 50 in good health and CMV-seronegative.

V usage is TRBV5-6 and J usage is TRBJ1-4; a weak D match, TRBD1 (5 bases). CDR3 length: 17 residues. Germline CDR1 reads SGHDT; CDR2 reads YYEEEE. Deletions cut 0 bases from V and 0 bases from J, with 12 bases between. This chain's CDR3 is CASSLVGGDATNEKLFF. The CDR3 DNA is TGTGCCAGCAGCTTGGTCGGGGGTGATGCAACTAATGAAAAACTGTTTTTT.

The rearrangement uses TRBV5-1 and TRBJ1-5; D is unresolved. V lost 0 bases and J lost 1, with 5 bases in between. The CDR3 extends over 14 amino acids. The germline V gene has CDR1 SGHRS and CDR2 YFSETQ. CDR3 sequence (DNA): TGCGCCAGCAGCTTGGACAGCAGCAATCAGCCCCAGCATTTT. Encoded protein: CASSLDSSNQPQHF.

The CDR3 bases are TGTGCCAGCAGCTTAGAAGGGTTCACAGGGTATCGGGCCGGGGAGCTGTTTTTT. Its translation is CASSLEGFTGYRAGELFF. The chain joins TRBV7-9 to TRBJ2-2; D might be TRBD1 (6 bases). V dropped 1 base and J dropped 6 bases, with 21 bases sitting between them. The germline gives CDR1 SEHNR, CDR2 FQNEAQ (reference sequence). The CDR3 loop spans 18 amino acids.

V and J are TRBV6-5 and TRBJ1-2; TRBD1 might be the D (5 bases). V lost 0 bases and J lost 4, with 12 bases in between. Germline V lookup: CDR1 MNHEY, CDR2 SVGAGI. The CDR3 loop spans 15 amino acids. CDR3 residues: CASSYSEQGTYGYTF. CDR3 DNA: TGTGCCAGCAGTTACTCGGAGCAGGGTACCTATGGCTACACCTTC.

V gene TRBV7-9 combines with J gene TRBJ2-7; TRBD2 matches at 7 bases. The CDR3 totals 14 residues. Germline assignment: CDR1 SEHNR and CDR2 FQNEAQ (reference sequence). J gave up 6 bases and V 1 base, and 6 bases lay outside the gene matches. The CDR3 region is CASSLDPGGSEQYF. As DNA, the CDR3 is TGTGCCAGCAGCTTAGATCCCGGGGGGAGCGAGCAGTACTTC.

The V call is TRBV15, the J call TRBJ2-5; D is perhaps TRBD2 (6 bases). The germline V gene has CDR1 LNHNV and CDR2 YYDKDF (reference sequence). The CDR3 totals 16 residues. V was shortened by 0 bases and J by 5 bases, with 16 bases between the two germline ends. The CDR3 DNA sequence: TGTGCCACCAGCAGAGATCTGGAGGGAGCCTTGGAGACCCAGTACTTC. It is translated as CATSRDLEGALETQYF. The full variable domain, its missing parts supplied by reference TRBV15 and TRBJ2-5, is DAMVIQNPRYQVTQFGKPVTLSCSQTLNHNVMYWYQQKSSQAPKLLFHYYDKDFNNEADTPDNFQSRRPNTSFCFLDIRSPGLGDTAMYLCATSRDLEGALETQYFGPGTRLLVL.

V is TRBV7-8 and J is TRBJ1-6; no firm D call. This CDR3 is 13 amino acids long. V gave up 1 base and J gave up 7 bases, with 5 bases separating them. Germline V CDR1 and CDR2: SGHVS, FQNEAQ. The CDR3 DNA follows: TGTGCCAGCAGCTTAGAGGAGAATTCACCCCTCCACTTT. Translated: CASSLEENSPLHF.

The table lists this clone with a count of one. The chain recombines TRBV30 with TRBJ1-2, with TRBD1 identical over 10 bases. Germline CDR1 is GTSNPN and CDR2 is SVGIG (reference sequence). With 0 bases clipped from V and 5 bases from J, the junction kept 0 bases outside the gene matches. The CDR3 loop spans 13 amino acids. CDR3 in amino acids: CAWSVGQGYGYTF. The CDR3 DNA is TGTGCCTGGAGTGTGGGACAGGGGTATGGCTACACCTTC.

The genes are TRBV5-1 and TRBJ2-1, with D perhaps matching TRBD2 (6 bases). The CDR3 contains 15 residues. Per germline, CDR1 SGHRS and CDR2 YFSETQ. V was clipped by 6 bases and J by 8 bases, with 21 bases between them. The CDR3 here is CASMWRGVERDEQFF. The CDR3 region has the DNA TGCGCCAGCATGTGGCGCGGGGTGGAAAGAGATGAGCAGTTCTTC.